The sequence of this T cell receptor (beta chain) was determined in a study of T cells and Merkel cell carcinoma outcomes. Study results and limitations: In Merkel cell carcinoma, repertoire and T-cell density reportedly predicted outcomes.

TCRdb's table, derived via immunoSEQ multiplex PCR, lists solely in-frame clones and lacks some. The sample has 5,000 to 8,000 clones; roughly 91% are singletons. Trimming pared 2 bases from V and 8 bases from J, leaving 10 bases between. This CDR3 contains 13 residues. Germline CDR1 and CDR2: KGHSH and LQKENI. As concerns this clone: Its antigen is undetermined.

The specimen was tumor tissue from Merkel cell carcinoma. The sequence derives from a human donor with Merkel cell carcinoma. The chain recombines TRBV18 with TRBJ1-5; D not resolved. The CDR3 DNA sequence: TGTGCCAGCTCACCAGAAAGAGTAAAGCCCCAGCATTTT. Protein sequence: CASSPERVKPQHF. The whole variable domain, remainder taken from reference TRBV18 and TRBJ1-5, is NAGVMQNPRHLVRRRGQEARLRCSPMKGHSHVYWYRQLPEEGLKFMVYLQKENIIDESGMPKERFSAEFPKEGPSILRIQQVVRGDSAAYFCASSPERVKPQHFGDGTRLSIL.